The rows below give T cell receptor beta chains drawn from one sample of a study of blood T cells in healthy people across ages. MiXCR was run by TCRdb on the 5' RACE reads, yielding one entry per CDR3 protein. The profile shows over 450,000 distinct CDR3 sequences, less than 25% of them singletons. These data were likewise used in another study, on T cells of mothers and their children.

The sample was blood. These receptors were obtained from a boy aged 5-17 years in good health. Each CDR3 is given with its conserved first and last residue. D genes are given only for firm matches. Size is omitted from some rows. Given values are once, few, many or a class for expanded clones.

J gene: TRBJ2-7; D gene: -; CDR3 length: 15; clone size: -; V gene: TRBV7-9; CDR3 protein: CASSLSGARSYEQYF; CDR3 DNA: TGTGCCAGCAGCTTAAGTGGGGCGAGATCCTACGAGCAGTACTTC
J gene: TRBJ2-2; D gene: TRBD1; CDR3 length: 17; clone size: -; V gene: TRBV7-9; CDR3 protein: CASRPPEGASNTGELFF; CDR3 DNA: TGTGCCAGCAGACCACCTGAGGGGGCGTCGAACACCGGGGAGCTGTTTTTT
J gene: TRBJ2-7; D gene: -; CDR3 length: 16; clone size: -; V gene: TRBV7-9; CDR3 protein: CASSLSRGWLASEQYF; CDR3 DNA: TGTGCCAGCAGCTTATCCCGGGGGTGGCTAGCTTCCGAGCAGTACTTC
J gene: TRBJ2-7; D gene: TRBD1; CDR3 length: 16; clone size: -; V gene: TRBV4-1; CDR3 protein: CASSQRDGQGPYEQYF; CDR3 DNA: TGCGCCAGCAGCCAAAGGGATGGACAGGGGCCCTACGAGCAGTACTTC
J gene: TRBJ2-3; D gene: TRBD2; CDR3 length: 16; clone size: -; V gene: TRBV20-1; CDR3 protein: CSARLASGGKTDTQYF; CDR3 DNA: TGCAGTGCTAGACTGGCTAGCGGGGGGAAGACAGATACGCAGTATTTT
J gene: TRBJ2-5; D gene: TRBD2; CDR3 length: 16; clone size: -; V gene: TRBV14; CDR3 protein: CASSLTPAGTDGTQYF; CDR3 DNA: TGTGCCAGCAGTCTTACACCAGCGGGGACCGACGGGACCCAGTACTTC
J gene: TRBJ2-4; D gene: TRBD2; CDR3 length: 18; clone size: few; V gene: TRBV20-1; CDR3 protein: CSARSPGLAVLAKNIQYF; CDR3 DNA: TGCAGTGCTCGTTCACCGGGACTAGCGGTTTTAGCCAAAAACATTCAGTACTTC
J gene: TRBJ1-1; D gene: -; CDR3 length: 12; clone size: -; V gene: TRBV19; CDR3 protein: CASTRGRTEAFF; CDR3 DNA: TGTGCCAGTACTCGGGGTCGGACTGAAGCTTTCTTT
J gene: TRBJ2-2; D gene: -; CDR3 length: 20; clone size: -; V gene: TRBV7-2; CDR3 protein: CASSLKGSGRSILNTGELLF; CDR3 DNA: TGTGCCAGCAGTCTCAAGGGATCAGGGAGGAGTATCCTGAACACCGGGGAGCTGCTTTTT
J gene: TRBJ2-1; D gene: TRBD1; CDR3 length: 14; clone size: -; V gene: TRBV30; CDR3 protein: CAWSGGQGVNEQFF; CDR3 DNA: TGTGCCTGGAGCGGTGGACAGGGGGTCAATGAGCAGTTCTTC
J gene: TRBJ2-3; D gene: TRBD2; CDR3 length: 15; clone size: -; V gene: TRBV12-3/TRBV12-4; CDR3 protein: CASSLRTSGGDTQYF; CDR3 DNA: TGTGCCAGCAGTCTCAGGACTAGCGGGGGGGATACGCAGTATTTT
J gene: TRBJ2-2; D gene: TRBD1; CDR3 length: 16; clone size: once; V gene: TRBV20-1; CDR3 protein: CSARSPGQGRTGELFF; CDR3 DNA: TGCAGTGCTAGATCCCCGGGACAGGGGCGGACCGGGGAGCTGTTTTTT
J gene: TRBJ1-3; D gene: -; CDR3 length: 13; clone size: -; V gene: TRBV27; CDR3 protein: CASSLFGGNTIYF; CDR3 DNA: TGTGCCAGCAGTTTATTCGGGGGAAACACCATATATTTT
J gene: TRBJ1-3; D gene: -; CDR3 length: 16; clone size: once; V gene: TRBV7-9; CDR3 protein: CASSNPRSTSGNTIYF; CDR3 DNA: TGTGCCAGCAGCAACCCGCGGAGCACCTCTGGAAACACCATATATTTT
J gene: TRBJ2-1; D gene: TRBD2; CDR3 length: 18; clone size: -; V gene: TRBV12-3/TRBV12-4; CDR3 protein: CASSGESGLAASYNEQFF; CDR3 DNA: TGTGCCAGCAGTGGGGAATCGGGACTAGCGGCCTCCTACAATGAGCAGTTCTTC
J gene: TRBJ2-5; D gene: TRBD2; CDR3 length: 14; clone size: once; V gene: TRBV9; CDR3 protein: CASSDSSGEETQYF; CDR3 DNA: TGTGCCAGCAGCGACTCTAGCGGGGAAGAGACCCAGTACTTC
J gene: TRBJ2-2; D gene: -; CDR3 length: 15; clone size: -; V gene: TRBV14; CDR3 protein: CASSQDGQAPGELFF; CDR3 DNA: TGTGCCAGCAGCCAAGATGGTCAGGCCCCCGGGGAGCTGTTTTTT
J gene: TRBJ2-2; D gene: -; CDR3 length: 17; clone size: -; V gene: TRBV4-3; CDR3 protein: CTSSQEAQGQNTGELFF; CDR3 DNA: TGCACCAGCAGCCAAGAAGCACAGGGTCAGAACACCGGGGAGCTGTTTTTT
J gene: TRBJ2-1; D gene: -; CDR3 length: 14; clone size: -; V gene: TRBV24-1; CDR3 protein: CATSDLDGYNEQFF; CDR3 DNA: TGTGCCACCAGTGATTTGGACGGGTACAATGAGCAGTTCTTC
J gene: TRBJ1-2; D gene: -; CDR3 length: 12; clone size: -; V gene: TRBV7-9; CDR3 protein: CACRGRNYGYTF; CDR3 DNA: TGTGCCTGCAGGGGACGGAACTATGGCTACACCTTC
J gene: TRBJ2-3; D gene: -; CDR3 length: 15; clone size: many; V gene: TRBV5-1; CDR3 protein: CASSLTGLTTDTQYF; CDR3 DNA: TGCGCCAGCAGCTTGACAGGATTAACCACAGATACGCAGTATTTT
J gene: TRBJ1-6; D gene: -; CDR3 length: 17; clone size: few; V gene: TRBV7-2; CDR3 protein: CASSFPGPGSYNSPLHF; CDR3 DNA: TGTGCCAGCAGCTTCCCGGGACCCGGCTCCTATAATTCACCCCTCCACTTT
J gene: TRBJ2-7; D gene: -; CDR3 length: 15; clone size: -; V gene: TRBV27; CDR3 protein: CASSFGDRPDYEQYF; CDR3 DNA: TGTGCCAGCAGTTTCGGAGACAGGCCCGACTACGAGCAGTACTTC
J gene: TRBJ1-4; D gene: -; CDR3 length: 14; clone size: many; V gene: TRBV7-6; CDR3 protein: CASSLAGVGEKLFF; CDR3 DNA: TGTGCCAGCAGCTTAGCAGGGGTTGGTGAAAAACTGTTTTTT
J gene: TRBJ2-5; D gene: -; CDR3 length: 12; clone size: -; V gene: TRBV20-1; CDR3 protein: CSASRTAETQYF; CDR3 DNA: TGCAGTGCTAGTCGGACAGCAGAGACCCAGTACTTC
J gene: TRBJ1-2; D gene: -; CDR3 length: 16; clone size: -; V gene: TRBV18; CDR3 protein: CASSPPGRIGTYGCTF; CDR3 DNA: TGTGCCAGCTCACCTCCGGGACGCATCGGGACCTATGGCTGCACCTTC
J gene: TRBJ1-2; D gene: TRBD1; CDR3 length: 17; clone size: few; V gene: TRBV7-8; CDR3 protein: CASSSSTGGSTYYGYTF; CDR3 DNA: TGTGCCAGCAGCTCTTCGACAGGGGGCTCAACTTACTATGGCTACACCTTC
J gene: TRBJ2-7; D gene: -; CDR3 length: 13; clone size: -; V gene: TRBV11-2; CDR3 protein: CASENWGSYEQYF; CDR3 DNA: TGTGCCAGCGAGAATTGGGGCTCCTACGAGCAGTACTTC
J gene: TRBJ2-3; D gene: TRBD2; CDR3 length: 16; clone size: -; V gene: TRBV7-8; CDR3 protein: CASSPSTSPPTDTQYF; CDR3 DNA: TGTGCCAGCAGCCCGTCGACTAGCCCTCCCACGGATACGCAGTATTTT
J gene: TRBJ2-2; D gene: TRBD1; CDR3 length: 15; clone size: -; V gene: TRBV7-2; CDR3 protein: CASSQGGSNTGELFF; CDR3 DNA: TGTGCCAGCAGTCAAGGGGGCTCGAACACCGGGGAGCTGTTTTTT
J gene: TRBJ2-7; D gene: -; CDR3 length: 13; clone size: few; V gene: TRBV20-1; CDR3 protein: CSARRSDSYEQYF; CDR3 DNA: TGCAGTGCTAGAAGGTCTGACTCCTACGAGCAGTACTTC
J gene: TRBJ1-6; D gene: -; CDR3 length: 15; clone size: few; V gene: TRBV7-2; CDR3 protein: CASSFDSSRNSPLHF; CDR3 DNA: TGTGCCAGCAGCTTCGACTCCTCGAGGAATTCACCCCTCCACTTT
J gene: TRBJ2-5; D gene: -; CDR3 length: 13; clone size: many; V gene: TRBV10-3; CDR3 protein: CAISEGLLETQYF; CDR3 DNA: TGTGCCATCAGTGAGGGGCTACTAGAGACCCAGTACTTC
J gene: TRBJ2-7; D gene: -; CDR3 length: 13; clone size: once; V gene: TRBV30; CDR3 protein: CAWSLGRGYEQYF; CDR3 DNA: TGTGCCTGGTCACTGGGTAGGGGCTACGAGCAGTACTTC
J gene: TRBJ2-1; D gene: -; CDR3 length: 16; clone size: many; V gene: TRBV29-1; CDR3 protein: CSVGPRPPGPYNEQFF; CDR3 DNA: TGCAGCGTTGGACCCCGTCCCCCAGGCCCCTACAATGAGCAGTTCTTC
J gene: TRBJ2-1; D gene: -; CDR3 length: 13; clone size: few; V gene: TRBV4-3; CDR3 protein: CASSRELRNEQFF; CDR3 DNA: TGCGCCAGCAGCCGCGAGCTACGCAATGAGCAGTTCTTC
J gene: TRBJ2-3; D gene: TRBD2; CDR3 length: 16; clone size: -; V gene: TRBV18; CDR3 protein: CASSSRVAGATDTQYF; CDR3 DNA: TGTGCCAGCTCATCCCGGGTAGCGGGCGCCACAGATACGCAGTATTTT
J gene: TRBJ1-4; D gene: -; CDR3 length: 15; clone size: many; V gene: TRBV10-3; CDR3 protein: CAISDRGATNEKLFF; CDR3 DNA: TGTGCCATCAGTGATCGGGGTGCAACTAATGAAAAACTGTTTTTT
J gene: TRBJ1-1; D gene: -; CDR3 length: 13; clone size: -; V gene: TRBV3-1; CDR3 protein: CASSLDRPTEAFF; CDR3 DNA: TGTGCCAGCAGCCTTGACAGGCCCACTGAAGCTTTCTTT
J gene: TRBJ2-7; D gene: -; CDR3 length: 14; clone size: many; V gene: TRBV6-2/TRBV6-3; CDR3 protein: CASSFSGTSHEQYF; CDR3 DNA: TGTGCCAGCAGTTTTTCCGGGACCTCCCACGAGCAGTACTTC
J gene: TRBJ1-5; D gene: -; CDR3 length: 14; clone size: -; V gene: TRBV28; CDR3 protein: CASSSPGENRPQHF; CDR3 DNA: TGTGCCAGCAGTTCCCCCGGGGAGAATCGGCCCCAGCATTTT
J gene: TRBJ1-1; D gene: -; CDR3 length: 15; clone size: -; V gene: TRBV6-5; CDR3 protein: CASSYAWGTNTEAFF; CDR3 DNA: TGTGCCAGCAGTTACGCCTGGGGGACGAACACTGAAGCTTTCTTT
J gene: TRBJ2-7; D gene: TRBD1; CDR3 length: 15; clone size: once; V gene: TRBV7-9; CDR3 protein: CASSLGVQGEYEQYF; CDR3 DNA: TGTGCCAGCAGCTTGGGGGTCCAGGGGGAATACGAGCAGTACTTC
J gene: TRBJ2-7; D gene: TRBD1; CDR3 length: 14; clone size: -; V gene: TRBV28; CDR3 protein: CASSPRQGAGEQYF; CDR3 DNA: TGTGCCAGCAGTCCTAGACAGGGGGCGGGAGAGCAGTACTTC
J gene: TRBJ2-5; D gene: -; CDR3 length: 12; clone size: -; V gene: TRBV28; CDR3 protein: CASGDSGETQYF; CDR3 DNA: TGTGCCAGCGGGGACTCCGGGGAGACCCAGTACTTC